This is a list of T cell receptor beta chains from one sample in a study of response to subunit inactivated influenza vaccine. TCRdb passed the RT-PCR reads through MiXCR, listing each CDR3 protein once. The top ten clones hold approximately 10% of a sample with 550,000 to 650,000 distinct CDR3 sequences, 12% of them seen once. The sample was PBMCs from blood, taken on the day of vaccination. The source of these receptors is a man aged 50-60 years who received an inactivated influenza vaccine. The CDR3 runs from the conserved cysteine through the conserved F or W. Each record gives: clone size, V gene, J gene, CDR3 length, D gene, CDR3 DNA, CDR3 protein. D genes are given only for firm matches. Some rows have no size entry. The others give once, few or many, or a class for an expanded clone.

clone_size: -; v_call: TRBV12-3/TRBV12-4; j_call: TRBJ2-3; cdr3_length: 16; d_call: -; cdr3_nt: TGTGCCAGCAGTTTAGGTCGACAGTCTAGCACAGATACGCAGTATTTT; cdr3_aa: CASSLGRQSSTDTQYF
clone_size: many; v_call: TRBV12-3/TRBV12-4; j_call: TRBJ2-5; cdr3_length: 13; d_call: -; cdr3_nt: TGTGCCAGCAGTCCCCGGGAAGGAGAGACCCAGTACTTC; cdr3_aa: CASSPREGETQYF
clone_size: few; v_call: TRBV2; j_call: TRBJ2-3; cdr3_length: 13; d_call: -; cdr3_nt: TGTGCCAGAACCAGGGGTAGCACAGATACGCAGTATTTT; cdr3_aa: CARTRGSTDTQYF
clone_size: -; v_call: TRBV11-2; j_call: TRBJ2-3; cdr3_length: 16; d_call: TRBD1; cdr3_nt: TGTGCCAGCAGCGAGGGGGACAGGGTATTCACAGATACGCAGTATTTT; cdr3_aa: CASSEGDRVFTDTQYF
clone_size: -; v_call: TRBV12-3/TRBV12-4; j_call: TRBJ2-2; cdr3_length: 16; d_call: TRBD2; cdr3_nt: TGTGCCAGCAGCGCTAGACTAGCGGGGAACACCGGGGAGCTGTTTTTT; cdr3_aa: CASSARLAGNTGELFF
clone_size: few; v_call: TRBV28; j_call: TRBJ2-7; cdr3_length: 13; d_call: TRBD1; cdr3_nt: TGTGCCAGCAGATTGACAGGGCGCTACGAGCAGTACTTC; cdr3_aa: CASRLTGRYEQYF
clone_size: many; v_call: TRBV29-1; j_call: TRBJ1-1; cdr3_length: 8; d_call: -; cdr3_nt: TGCAGCGCCCGAGAAGCTTTCTTT; cdr3_aa: CSAREAFF
clone_size: -; v_call: TRBV6-2/TRBV6-3; j_call: TRBJ2-3; cdr3_length: 22; d_call: TRBD2; cdr3_nt: TGTGCCAGCAGAAGGTTCGCGTTGGGCGGGGGGGCCGCGTTTTATAGCACAGATACGCAGTATTTT; cdr3_aa: CASRRFALGGGAAFYSTDTQYF
clone_size: few; v_call: TRBV7-3; j_call: TRBJ2-1; cdr3_length: 14; d_call: -; cdr3_nt: TGTGCCAGCAGCTTAACTCACCCAGACAATGAGCAGTTCTTC; cdr3_aa: CASSLTHPDNEQFF
clone_size: few; v_call: TRBV7-9; j_call: TRBJ1-4; cdr3_length: 14; d_call: -; cdr3_nt: TGTGCCAGCAGCTTATTGGCGACAGTTGAAAAACTGTTTTTT; cdr3_aa: CASSLLATVEKLFF
clone_size: many; v_call: TRBV7-2; j_call: TRBJ2-7; cdr3_length: 15; d_call: -; cdr3_nt: TGTGCCAGCAGCTTAGAGGAGACAGAGACCTACGAGCAGTACTTC; cdr3_aa: CASSLEETETYEQYF
clone_size: few; v_call: TRBV28; j_call: TRBJ1-6; cdr3_length: 13; d_call: -; cdr3_nt: TGTGCCAGCGGGAGCTCCTATAATTCACCCCTCCACTTT; cdr3_aa: CASGSSYNSPLHF
clone_size: -; v_call: TRBV5-1; j_call: TRBJ1-4; cdr3_length: 14; d_call: -; cdr3_nt: TGCGCCAGCAGCTTGTCGTCCGGACGGGAAAAACTGTTTTTT; cdr3_aa: CASSLSSGREKLFF
clone_size: -; v_call: TRBV23-1; j_call: TRBJ2-1; cdr3_length: 17; d_call: TRBD1; cdr3_nt: TGCGCCAGCAGCCCCTCCGGGACAGGGGGAATTGTAAATGAGCAGTTCTTC; cdr3_aa: CASSPSGTGGIVNEQFF
clone_size: many; v_call: TRBV4-1; j_call: TRBJ2-1; cdr3_length: 16; d_call: -; cdr3_nt: TGCGCCAGCAGCCAGAGAACCGGGACACCGTACAATGAGCAGTTCTTC; cdr3_aa: CASSQRTGTPYNEQFF
clone_size: -; v_call: TRBV30; j_call: TRBJ2-5; cdr3_length: 12; d_call: -; cdr3_nt: TGTGCCTGGAGTACAGGTGGGGAGACCCAGTACTTC; cdr3_aa: CAWSTGGETQYF
clone_size: few; v_call: TRBV19; j_call: TRBJ2-1; cdr3_length: 16; d_call: TRBD2; cdr3_nt: TGTGCCAGTAGTGGGGGACTAGCGGGAGTCTACAATGAGCAGTTCTTC; cdr3_aa: CASSGGLAGVYNEQFF